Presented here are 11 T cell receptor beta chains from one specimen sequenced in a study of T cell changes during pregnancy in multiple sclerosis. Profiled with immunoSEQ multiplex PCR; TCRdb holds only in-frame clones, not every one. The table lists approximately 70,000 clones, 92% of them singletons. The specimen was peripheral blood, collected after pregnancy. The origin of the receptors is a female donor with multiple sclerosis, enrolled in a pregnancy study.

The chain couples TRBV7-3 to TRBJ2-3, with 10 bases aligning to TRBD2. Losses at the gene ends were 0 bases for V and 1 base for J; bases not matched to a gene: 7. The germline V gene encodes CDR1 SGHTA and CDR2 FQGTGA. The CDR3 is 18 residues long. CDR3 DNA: TGTGCCAGCAGCTTAACTGCTAGCGGGAGCTTGGGCACAGATACGCAGTATTTT. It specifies CASSLTASGSLGTDTQYF.

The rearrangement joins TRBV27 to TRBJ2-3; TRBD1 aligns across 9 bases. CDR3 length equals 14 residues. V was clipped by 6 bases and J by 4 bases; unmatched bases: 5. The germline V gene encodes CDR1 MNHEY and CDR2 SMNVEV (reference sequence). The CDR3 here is CASRTGGGADTQYF. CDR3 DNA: TGTGCCAGCAGGACAGGGGGAGGCGCAGATACGCAGTATTTT.

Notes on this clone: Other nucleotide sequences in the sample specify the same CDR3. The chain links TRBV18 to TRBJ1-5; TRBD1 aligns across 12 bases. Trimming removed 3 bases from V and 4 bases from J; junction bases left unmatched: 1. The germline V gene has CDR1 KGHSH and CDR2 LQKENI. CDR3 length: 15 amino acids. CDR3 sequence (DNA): TGTGCCAGCTCACCGGGACAGGGGGCTAATCAGCCCCAGCATTTT. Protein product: CASSPGQGANQPQHF.

The CDR3: CASQGQNFKETQYF. The CDR3 coding sequence is TGTGCCAGCCAAGGACAGAATTTTAAAGAGACCCAGTACTTC. V and J are TRBV6-4 and TRBJ2-5, with a possible D match to TRBD1 (6 bases). V was shortened by 8 bases and J by 3 bases, with 16 bases between the two germline ends. Germline V gene data show CDR1 as MRHNA and CDR2 as SNTAGT. This CDR3 spans 14 amino acids.

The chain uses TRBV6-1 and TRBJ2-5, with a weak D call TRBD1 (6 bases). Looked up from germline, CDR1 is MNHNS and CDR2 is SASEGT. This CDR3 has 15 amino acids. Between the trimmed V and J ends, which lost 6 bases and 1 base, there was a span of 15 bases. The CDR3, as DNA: TGTGCCAGCAGCGGACTTCAGGGGATCCAAGAGACCCAGTACTTC. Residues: CASSGLQGIQETQYF.

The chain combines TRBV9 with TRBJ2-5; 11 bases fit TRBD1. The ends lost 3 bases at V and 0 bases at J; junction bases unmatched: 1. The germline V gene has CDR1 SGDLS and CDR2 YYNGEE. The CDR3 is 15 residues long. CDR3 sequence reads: CASSAGQGDQETQYF. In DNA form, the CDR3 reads TGTGCCAGCAGCGCGGGACAGGGGGACCAAGAGACCCAGTACTTC. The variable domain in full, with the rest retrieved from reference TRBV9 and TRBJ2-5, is DSGVTQTPKHLITATGQRVTLRCSPRSGDLSVYWYQQSLDQGLQFLIQYYNGEERAKGNILERFSAQQFPDLHSELNLSSLELGDSALYFCASSAGQGDQETQYFGPGTRLLVL.

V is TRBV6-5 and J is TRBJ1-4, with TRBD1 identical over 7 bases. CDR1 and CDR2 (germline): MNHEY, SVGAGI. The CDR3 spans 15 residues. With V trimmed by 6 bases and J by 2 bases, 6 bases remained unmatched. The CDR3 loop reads CASSDQTGTNEKLFF. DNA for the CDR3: TGTGCCAGCAGCGACCAGACAGGGACTAATGAAAAACTGTTTTTT.

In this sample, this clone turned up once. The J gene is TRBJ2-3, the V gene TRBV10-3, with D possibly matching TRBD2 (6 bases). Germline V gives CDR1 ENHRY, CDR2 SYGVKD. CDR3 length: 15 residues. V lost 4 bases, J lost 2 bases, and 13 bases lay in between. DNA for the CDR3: TGTGCCATCAGTGTGGAGGGGCTGGTCACAGATACGCAGTATTTT. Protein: CAISVEGLVTDTQYF.

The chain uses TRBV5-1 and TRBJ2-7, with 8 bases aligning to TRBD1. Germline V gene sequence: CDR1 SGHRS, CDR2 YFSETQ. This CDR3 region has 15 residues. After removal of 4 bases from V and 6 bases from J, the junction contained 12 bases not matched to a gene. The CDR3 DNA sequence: TGCGCCAGCAGCACTTCCGGACAGGGCAATCGCGAGCAGTACTTC. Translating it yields CASSTSGQGNREQYF.

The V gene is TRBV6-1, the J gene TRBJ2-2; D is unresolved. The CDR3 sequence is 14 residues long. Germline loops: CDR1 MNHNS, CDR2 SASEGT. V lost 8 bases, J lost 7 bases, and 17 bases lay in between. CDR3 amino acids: CASGPRSINGELFF. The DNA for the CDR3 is TGTGCCAGCGGCCCGAGGTCCATCAACGGGGAGCTGTTTTTT.

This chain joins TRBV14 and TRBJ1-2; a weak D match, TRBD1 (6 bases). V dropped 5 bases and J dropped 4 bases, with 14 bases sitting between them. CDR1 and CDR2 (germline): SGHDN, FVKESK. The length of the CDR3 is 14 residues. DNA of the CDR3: TGTGCCAGCAGCTCCCAAGGGGGAACCTATGGCTACACCTTC. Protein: CASSSQGGTYGYTF.